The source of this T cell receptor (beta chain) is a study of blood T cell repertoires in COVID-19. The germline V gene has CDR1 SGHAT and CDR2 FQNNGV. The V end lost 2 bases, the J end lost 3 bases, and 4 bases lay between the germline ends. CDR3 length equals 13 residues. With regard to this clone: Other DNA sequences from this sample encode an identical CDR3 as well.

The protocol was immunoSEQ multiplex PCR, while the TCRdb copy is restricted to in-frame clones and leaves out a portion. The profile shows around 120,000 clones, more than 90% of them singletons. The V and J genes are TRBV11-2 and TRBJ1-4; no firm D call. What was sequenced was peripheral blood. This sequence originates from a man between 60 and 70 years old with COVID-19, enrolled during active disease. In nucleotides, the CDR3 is TGTGCCAGCAGCTTATCTGCTAATGAAAAACTGTTTTTT. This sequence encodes CASSLSANEKLFF. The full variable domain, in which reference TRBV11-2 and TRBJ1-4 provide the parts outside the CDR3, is EAGVAQSPRYKIIEKRQSVAFWCNPISGHATLYWYQQILGQGPKLLIQFQNNGVVDDSQLPKDRFSAERLKGVDSTLKIQPAKLEDSAVYLCASSLSANEKLFFGSGTQLSVL.